This T cell receptor (beta chain) was identified during a study of OX40 agonist ivuxolimab in advanced cancers. Overall study: Recorded diagnoses for dose-escalation patients were hepatocellular carcinoma, melanoma, renal cell or head and neck cancer. Antecedent anti-PD-1, anti-PD-L1 or anti-CTLA-4 therapy was permissible, with around 40% having received some. Partial responses were achieved by three patients, one with hepatocellular carcinoma and two with cutaneous melanoma. Study observations and caveats: The expanded peripheral T cells' antigen specificity was not determined.

Produced via immunoSEQ multiplex PCR; TCRdb's table is partial and in-frame only. The data show tens of thousands of clones, with 75% to 95% seen just once and about 5.5% held by the top ten. Of note for this clone: The antigen is unknown.

The length of the CDR3 is 15 residues. The germline V and J ends were trimmed by 0 bases and 0 bases, with 11 bases remaining between them. Germline lookup yields CDR1 GTSNPN and CDR2 SVGIG (reference sequence). The source was CD4+ or CD8+ T cells sorted from blood, collected in a trial of the OX40 agonist ivuxolimab. This receptor was obtained from an adult with an advanced solid tumor such as melanoma, head and neck, liver or kidney cancer. The chain joins TRBV30 to TRBJ1-1; D ambiguous. The CDR3 spells CAWSVVTRMNTEAFF. The CDR3 DNA is TGTGCCTGGAGTGTAGTTACCAGAATGAACACTGAAGCTTTCTTT.